The 24 T cell receptor beta chains below were found in one sample sequenced in a study of T cell repertoires in cytomegalovirus infection. TCRdb re-called the reads with MiXCR, one entry per CDR3 protein. The sample lists about 770,000 distinct CDR3 sequences, roughly 29% occurring once. The antigens of these receptors remain unknown. The input for sequencing was cultured CD8+ T cells from PBMCs, taken from culture after CMV antigen stimulation. The receptors were gathered from a human donor in good health (CMV status not recorded). Some clones in this sample may be carry-over from other donors' samples.

This clonotype was observed a handful of times. This rearrangement joins TRBV6-1 to TRBJ2-7, with 8 bases fitting TRBD1. Germline CDR1 MNHNS, CDR2 SASEGT. The J segment lost 1 base and the V segment lost 2 bases, leaving 4 bases of the junction unmatched. The CDR3 is 15 amino acids. The CDR3 here is CASSEYRTGSYEQYV. The DNA of the CDR3 is TGTGCCAGCAGTGAATATCGGACAGGGTCCTACGAGCAGTACGTC.

This clonotype was seen only once. The chain is built from TRBV5-5 and TRBJ2-7; D is undetermined. This CDR3 contains 13 residues. The germline V and J ends were trimmed by 5 bases and 2 bases, with 11 bases remaining between them. The germline V gene encodes CDR1 SGHKS and CDR2 YYEKEE (reference sequence). The CDR3: CASSYESTYEQYV. The CDR3 coding sequence is TGTGCCAGCAGTTACGAGAGTACCTACGAGCAGTACGTC.

This clonotype was seen only a few times. CDR3 nucleotides: TGTGCCAGCAGCTTGGAGGGACTAGCTAAGCAAGAGACCCAGTACTTC. Encoded protein: CASSLEGLAKQETQYF. The genes are TRBV7-2 and TRBJ2-5, with 9 bases lining up with TRBD2. The CDR3 runs 16 residues. Germline-derived CDR1 and CDR2 are SGHTA and FQGNSA. The ends lost 3 bases at V and 2 bases at J; junction bases unmatched: 7.

This clonotype appeared a few times. The V and J genes are TRBV29-1 and TRBJ1-5; a possible D gene is TRBD1 (5 bases). The CDR3 contains 12 residues. Germline loops: CDR1 SQVTM, CDR2 ANQGSEA. V lost 4 bases and J lost 4, with 8 bases in between. The CDR3 loop is CSVGRENQPQHF. Written as DNA, the CDR3 is TGCAGCGTTGGCAGGGAAAATCAGCCCCAGCATTTT.

This sequence joins TRBV29-1 and TRBJ2-3; the match to TRBD2 covers 8 bases. Germline V gene sequence: CDR1 SQVTM, CDR2 ANQGSEA. J gave up 3 bases and V 5 bases, and 7 bases lay outside the gene matches. The CDR3 sequence is 14 residues long. The DNA for the CDR3 is TGCAGCGTTTCAGAGCGGGGGCTTACAGATACGCAGTATTTT. Amino acid sequence: CSVSERGLTDTQYF.

The chain employs TRBV19 and TRBJ1-6, with 12 bases lining up with TRBD1. The CDR3 has 14 amino acids. V shed 9 bases and J 9 bases; nucleotides not matched to a gene: 6. Germline CDR1 and CDR2: LNHDA and SQIVND (reference sequence). CDR3 region: CASRDRGPFSPLHF. CDR3 coding DNA: TGTGCCAGCCGGGACAGGGGGCCATTTTCACCCCTCCACTTT.

Regarding this clonotype: A single base separates this from a much larger clone, so it may be a read error. The chain recombines TRBV7-2 with TRBJ2-7; D unresolved. The germline V gene encodes CDR1 SGHTA and CDR2 FQGNSA. This CDR3 region has 15 residues. The CDR3 reads CARSLVSGTLYEQYF. The CDR3 DNA is TGTGCCAGGAGCTTAGTTTCTGGAACCCTGTACGAGCAGTACTTC.

This clonotype was recorded a few times. The chain has TRBV7-6 and TRBJ2-1, with D maybe TRBD1 (6 bases). The germline CDR1 and CDR2 sequences are SGHVS and FNYEAQ. CDR3 size: 15 residues. V gave up 1 base and J gave up 2 bases, with 9 bases separating them. The CDR3 region is CASSLEGETYNEQFF. The CDR3, as DNA: TGTGCCAGCAGCTTAGAGGGGGAGACCTACAATGAGCAGTTCTTC.

The chain employs TRBV29-1 and TRBJ2-3; the match to TRBD2 covers 8 bases. The CDR3 is 13 amino acids. Germline CDR1 is SQVTM and CDR2 is ANQGSEA. V lost 3 bases and J lost 5; bases outside the gene matches: 4. In DNA, the CDR3 is TGCAGCGTTGACGGGGGGGAGGTAGATACGCAGTATTTT. It encodes CSVDGGEVDTQYF.

V and J are TRBV7-6 and TRBJ2-3, with a possible D match to TRBD2 (7 bases). Trimming removed 2 bases from V and 0 bases from J, with 12 bases in between. The CDR3 consists of 16 residues. Germline V gives CDR1 SGHVS, CDR2 FNYEAQ. The CDR3 sequence: CASSLRGASSTDTQYF. In DNA, the CDR3 is TGTGCCAGCAGCTTACGGGGGGCCTCTAGCACAGATACGCAGTATTTT.

The CDR3 protein is CASSFGGGDFNEQFF. CDR3 bases: TGTGCCAGCAGTTTCGGCGGGGGGGACTTCAATGAGCAGTTCTTC. This sequence joins TRBV12-3 or TRBV12-4 and TRBJ2-1, with 9 bases aligning to TRBD2. There are 15 residues in the CDR3. Unmatched junction bases numbered 6, after V lost 3 bases and J lost 6 bases.

The chain is built from TRBV7-9 and TRBJ1-1, with TRBD1 matching 11 bases. Germline V CDR1 and CDR2: SEHNR, FQNEAQ (reference sequence). This CDR3 region has 14 residues. With V trimmed by 5 bases and J by 4 bases, 3 bases remained unmatched. The CDR3 spells CASSDGTGGTEAFF. CDR3 in DNA: TGTGCCAGCAGCGACGGGACAGGGGGCACTGAAGCTTTCTTT.

This clonotype was seen repeatedly, ten times or more. The CDR3 sequence is CASSQTNEQFF. CDR3 coding DNA: TGCGCCAGCAGCCAAACCAATGAGCAGTTCTTC. The V call is TRBV4-1, the J call TRBJ2-1; D is unclear. Germline V gene lookup returns CDR1 MGHRA and CDR2 YSYEKL. This CDR3 is built from 11 residues. V was pared by 2 bases and J by 6 bases, with 2 bases between.

V is TRBV5-5 and J is TRBJ2-2; TRBD1 aligns across 9 bases. There are 17 residues in the CDR3. The trim removed 0 bases at V and 4 bases at J, leaving 7 bases unmatched. Germline assignment: CDR1 SGHKS and CDR2 YYEKEE (reference sequence). This CDR3 reads CASSLVPGQGLTGELFF. DNA for the CDR3: TGTGCCAGCAGCTTGGTCCCGGGACAGGGTCTCACCGGGGAGCTGTTTTTT.

This sequence joins TRBV13 and TRBJ1-2; 8 bases line up with TRBD1. This CDR3 has 16 residues. The junction had 5 bases not matched to a gene; V was cut back by 0 bases and J by 2 bases. Per germline, CDR1 PRHDT and CDR2 FYEKMQ (reference sequence). The CDR3 protein is CASSLGLDRENYGYTF. The CDR3 coding sequence is TGTGCCAGCAGCTTAGGCCTGGACAGGGAAAACTATGGCTACACCTTC.

The rearrangement links TRBV15 to TRBJ1-4, with 7 bases fitting TRBD1. V trimming: 3 bases; J trimming: 8 bases; junction bases outside the gene matches: 12. The CDR3 spans 16 residues. CDR1 and CDR2 (germline): LNHNV, YYDKDF (reference sequence). DNA for the CDR3: TGTGCCACCAGCAGTGATCGCGACAGGGTTGGAGAAAAACTGTTTTTT. As protein: CATSSDRDRVGEKLFF.

This clonotype occurred many times. This chain uses TRBV7-9 with TRBJ2-1; TRBD2 agrees at 12 bases. V lost 4 bases and J lost 8; bases outside the gene matches: 18. The CDR3 length is 19 residues. Germline lookup yields CDR1 SEHNR and CDR2 FQNEAQ (reference sequence). CDR3: CASSSARPRLAGDIYEQFF. CDR3 in DNA: TGTGCCAGCAGCTCCGCCCGTCCGCGACTAGCGGGGGATATCTATGAGCAGTTCTTC.

V gene TRBV14 combines with J gene TRBJ1-2; perhaps TRBD1 as D (5 bases). This CDR3 region has 12 residues. Germline-derived CDR1 and CDR2 are SGHDN and FVKESK. V was trimmed by 3 bases and J by 6 bases, leaving 8 bases between them. In DNA form, the CDR3 reads TGTGCCAGCAGCCAGGGGCGGCATGGCTACACCTTC. Protein sequence: CASSQGRHGYTF.

The V call is TRBV20-1, the J call TRBJ2-3; D may be TRBD2 (6 bases). Germline lookup yields CDR1 DFQATT and CDR2 SNEGSKA (reference sequence). The CDR3 extends over 15 amino acids. V was clipped by 0 bases and J by 6 bases, with 16 bases between them. The CDR3 sequence is CSARDPRLVYDTQYF. CDR3 sequence (DNA): TGCAGTGCTAGAGATCCAAGACTAGTCTACGATACGCAGTATTTT.

The rearrangement joins TRBV6-5 to TRBJ1-5; D is undetermined. V lost 8 bases and J 9 bases, leaving 11 bases between the germline ends. The CDR3 covers 11 residues. CDR1 and CDR2 (germline): MNHEY, SVGAGI. CDR3 bases: TGTGCCAGCGGGCCGGGAGGGCCCCAGCATTTT. This sequence encodes CASGPGGPQHF.

V gene TRBV12-3 or TRBV12-4 combines with J gene TRBJ2-2; TRBD2 matches at 10 bases. J was trimmed by 2 bases and V by 3 bases; bases with no gene match: 3. The length of the CDR3 is 16 residues. This chain's CDR3 is CASSFTSGVNTGELFF. The CDR3 bases are TGTGCCAGCAGTTTCACTAGCGGGGTTAACACCGGGGAGCTGTTTTTT.

V gene TRBV6-2 or TRBV6-3 combines with J gene TRBJ1-1; maybe TRBD1 (6 bases). V lost 4 bases and J lost 7, with 13 bases in between. The length of the CDR3 is 13 residues. CDR1 is MNHEY and CDR2 is SVGEGT in the germline V gene. In DNA, the CDR3 is TGTGCCAGCAGTTTCGGGGGCGGGATTGAAGCTTTCTTT. This codes for CASSFGGGIEAFF.

There are a few counts of this clonotype. The V and J genes are TRBV25-1 and TRBJ2-7; 8 nucleotides align to TRBD1. The CDR3 contains 16 residues. Trimming removed 4 bases from V and 5 bases from J; junction bases left unmatched: 13. Looked up from germline, CDR1 is MGHDK and CDR2 is SYGVNS. Here the CDR3 DNA reads TGTGCCAGCAGTGCCCCGCCCGGACAGGGCCGCCACGAGCAGTACTTC. Protein product: CASSAPPGQGRHEQYF.

The sample holds a few counts of this clonotype. The chain combines TRBV12-3 or TRBV12-4 with TRBJ2-3; 15 positions agree with TRBD2. With 3 bases clipped from V and 5 bases from J, the junction kept 9 bases outside the gene matches. The CDR3 is 18 residues long. Written as DNA, the CDR3 is TGTGCCAGCAGTTTGGATCCCGGACTAGCGGGGGGGGTAGATACGCAGTATTTT. Protein product: CASSLDPGLAGGVDTQYF.